This T cell receptor beta chain was sequenced for a study of T cell repertoires in cytomegalovirus infection. Study-wide results and caveats: There were HLA-C-restricted CMV-specific TCR beta clonotypes dominating the ex vivo response.

TCRdb redid the calling of the reads with MiXCR, one entry per CDR3 protein. The sample consists of roughly 230,000 distinct CDR3 sequences, about 5.9% of them appearing once. This clonotype was counted ten times or more. Its target is unknown. Germline V lookup: CDR1 GTSNPN, CDR2 SVGIG (reference sequence). The CDR3 runs to 12 residues. With 4 bases removed from V and 1 base from J, the gap between germline ends came to 7 bases. This rearrangement joins TRBV30 to TRBJ1-1; D is unresolved. The receptor comes from a human donor in good health (CMV status not recorded). Some clones in this sample may be carry-over from other donors' samples. The sample taken for sequencing was PBMCs. CDR3 residues: CAWTHSNTEAFF. For the CDR3, the DNA is TGTGCCTGGACTCACTCGAACACTGAAGCTTTCTTT.